The table lists the clone carrying this T cell receptor (beta chain) with a few counts. Its antigen is not identified. This sample is part of a study of siplizumab effects on memory and regulatory T cells. Study conclusions and caveats: Memory T cells appeared less diverse than naive cells, which seemed to contribute substantially to alloresponse.

The study assayed some 100,000 TCR templates per sample. Assay: immunoSEQ multiplex PCR; the TCRdb copy retains only in-frame clones and omits some. The sample has some 80,000 clones, around 93% seen once. This CDR3 comprises 14 residues. Trimming cost V 5 bases and J 6 bases, with 14 bases left between them. Germline V gene sequence: CDR1 SEHNR, CDR2 FQNEAQ (reference sequence). The sample was CD8+ T cells sorted from blood. V is TRBV7-9 and J is TRBJ1-3; a weak D match, TRBD1 (6 bases). The receptor's source is a human donor in good health. CDR3 nucleotide sequence: TGTGCCAGCAGCCCGCCCGCAGGGGAAAACACCATATATTTT. It codes for CASSPPAGENTIYF.